The entry below describes one T cell receptor (beta chain). This entry belongs to a study of blood T cell repertoires in COVID-19. Study information: Samples of COVID-19 (acute and convalescent) were obtained from the United States, Italy and Spain.

The CDR3 runs 14 residues. The germline V gene encodes CDR1 LNHDA and CDR2 SQIVND (reference sequence). The V end was cut by 3 bases, the J end by 5 bases, with 10 bases between. Libraries were prepared by immunoSEQ multiplex PCR; TCRdb keeps only in-frame clonotypes and omits some of them. The sample has approximately 260,000 clones; under 85% are singletons. The origin of this receptor is a middle-aged woman with active or convalescent COVID-19. The chain employs TRBV19 and TRBJ1-4; D call uncertain. Sequenced sample: peripheral blood. The CDR3 loop reads CASSIDTLNEKLFF. The CDR3 DNA reads as TGTGCCAGTAGTATCGACACCTTAAATGAAAAACTGTTTTTT.